This T cell receptor beta chain was documented in a study of blood T cells in healthy people across ages. Notes on the study in general: Unknown CMV status may confound age-related changes in expanded clones. With naive T cell percentage, TCR beta diversity showed a strong correlation.

A second PCR, run for roughly 7 to 11 cycles, used a sample-barcoded 5' primer plus a J-beta primer mix. With 12 random nucleotides, a template-switch adaptor tagged each individual cDNA molecule. Using its own MiXCR run on the 5' RACE reads, TCRdb lists one record per CDR3 protein. The sample has almost 550,000 distinct CDR3 sequences; more than 20% are singletons. Note on this clonotype: Its antigen is not identified.

The sample also formed part of further work on T cells of mothers and their children. From that report: The search for persistent microchimeric T cell clones detected none.

This receptor was obtained from a boy aged 10-17 years in good health. The sequenced material came from blood.

In DNA form, the CDR3 reads TGTGCCAGCAGCCCCTACCTTGGACAGGGCGAACACGAGCAGTACTTC. Protein product: CASSPYLGQGEHEQYF. V usage is TRBV7-9 and J usage is TRBJ2-7, with TRBD1 matching over 8 bases. The germline V gene has CDR1 SEHNR and CDR2 FQNEAQ (reference sequence). This CDR3 contains 16 residues. Trimming cost V 5 bases and J 5 bases; bases outside gene matches: 14.